This T cell receptor beta chain derives from a study of blood T cell repertoires in COVID-19. TCRdb's table, derived via immunoSEQ multiplex PCR, lists solely in-frame clones and lacks some. The table has 450,000 or so clones, about 92% seen once. Trimming left V 2 bases short and J 4 bases short, with 8 bases between. This CDR3 comprises 13 residues. CDR1 is SSHAT and CDR2 is FNYEAQ in the germline V gene (reference sequence). The source of this sequence is a man between 18 and 35 years old who had recovered from COVID-19. Material: PBMCs or T cells enriched from blood (not recorded which). The chain couples TRBV7-7 to TRBJ2-5; weak D call: TRBD2 (6 bases). Written as DNA, the CDR3 is TGTGCCAGCAGCTTATCCGGGGGAGAGACCCAGTACTTC. It encodes CASSLSGGETQYF.